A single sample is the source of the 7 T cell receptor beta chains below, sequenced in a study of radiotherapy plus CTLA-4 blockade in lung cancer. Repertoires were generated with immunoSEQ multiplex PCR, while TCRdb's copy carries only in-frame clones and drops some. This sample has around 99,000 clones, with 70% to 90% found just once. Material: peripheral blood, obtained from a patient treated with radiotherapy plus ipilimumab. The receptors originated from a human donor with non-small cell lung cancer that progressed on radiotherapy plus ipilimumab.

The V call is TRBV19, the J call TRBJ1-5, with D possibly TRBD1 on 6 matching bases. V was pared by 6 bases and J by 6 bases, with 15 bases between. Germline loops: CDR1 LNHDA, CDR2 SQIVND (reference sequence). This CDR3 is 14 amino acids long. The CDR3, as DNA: TGTGCCAGTAGGGTAACAGGGATAGGTCAGCCCCAGCATTTT. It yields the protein CASRVTGIGQPQHF.

The DNA of the CDR3 is TGCGCCAGCAGTTACAATAGTAGGGCAGATACGCAGTATTTT. Translation: CASSYNSRADTQYF. The chain links TRBV5-1 to TRBJ2-3; unclear D gene. The CDR3 consists of 14 residues. Trimming stripped 5 bases from V and 4 bases from J, with 14 bases between. The germline V gene encodes CDR1 SGHRS and CDR2 YFSETQ.

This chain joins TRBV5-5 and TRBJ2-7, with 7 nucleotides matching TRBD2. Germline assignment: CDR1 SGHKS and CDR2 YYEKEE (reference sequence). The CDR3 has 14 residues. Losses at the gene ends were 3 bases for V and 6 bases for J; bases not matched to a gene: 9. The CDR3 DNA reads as TGTGCCAGCAGCTCCGGGACTAAAACGGGCGAGCAGTACTTC. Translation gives CASSSGTKTGEQYF.

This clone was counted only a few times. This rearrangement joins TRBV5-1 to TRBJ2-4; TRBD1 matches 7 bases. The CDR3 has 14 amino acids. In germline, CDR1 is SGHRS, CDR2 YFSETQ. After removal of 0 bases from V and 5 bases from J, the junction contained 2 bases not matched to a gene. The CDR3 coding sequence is TGCGCCAGCAGCTTGGTAGGGGGCCAAAACATTCAGTACTTC. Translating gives CASSLVGGQNIQYF.

CDR3: CASSYIQVGGHVNQPQHF. The CDR3 bases are TGTGCCAGTAGTTATATACAGGTGGGGGGACACGTCAATCAGCCCCAGCATTTT. This chain connects TRBV19 to TRBJ1-5; D might be TRBD1 (6 bases). CDR1 LNHDA and CDR2 SQIVND come from the germline V gene (reference sequence). The CDR3 totals 18 residues. V was cut by 5 bases and J by 3 bases, with 23 bases left in between.

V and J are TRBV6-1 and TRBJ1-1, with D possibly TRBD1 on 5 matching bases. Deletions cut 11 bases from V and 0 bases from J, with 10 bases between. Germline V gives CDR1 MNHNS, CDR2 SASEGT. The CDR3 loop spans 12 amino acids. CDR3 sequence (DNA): TGTGCCGGGGCACTCATGAACACTGAAGCTTTCTTT. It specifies CAGALMNTEAFF.

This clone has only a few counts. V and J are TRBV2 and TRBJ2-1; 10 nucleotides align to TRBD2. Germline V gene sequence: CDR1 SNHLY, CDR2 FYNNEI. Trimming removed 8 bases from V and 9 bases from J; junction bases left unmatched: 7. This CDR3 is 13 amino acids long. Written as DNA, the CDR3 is TGTGCCAGCCGATGGGAGCGGGAGGGTGAGCAGTTCTTC. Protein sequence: CASRWEREGEQFF.